This T cell receptor beta chain was retrieved from a study of blood T cells in healthy people across ages. Germline CDR1 reads MNHEY; CDR2 reads SMNVEV (reference sequence). Trimming cost V 1 base and J 6 bases; bases outside gene matches: 5. The length of the CDR3 is 14 residues. It was with a sample-barcoded 5' primer and a J-beta primer mix that a second PCR of roughly 7 to 12 cycles was run. TCRdb itself ran the 5' RACE reads through MiXCR, one entry per CDR3 protein. Of about 670,000 distinct CDR3 sequences listed, approximately 40% were seen once; the top ten hold roughly 30%. The TCR was taken from an elderly man in good health. Sample: blood. This chain connects TRBV27 to TRBJ1-2; 7 bases map to TRBD1. DNA for the CDR3: TGTGCCAGCAGTTTATGGGGGACAGATGATGGCTACACCTTC. It translates to CASSLWGTDDGYTF.